Listed here are 27 T cell receptor beta chains from one sample, sequenced in a study of blood T cell repertoires in COVID-19. Produced via immunoSEQ multiplex PCR; TCRdb's table is partial and in-frame only. The sample yields 150,000 to 200,000 clones, about 83% seen once. The material sequenced was peripheral blood. The receptor set was obtained from a man aged 55 to 70 with acute or convalescent COVID-19.

J is TRBJ2-2 and V is TRBV11-2; 8 bases map to TRBD2. J lost 6 bases, V lost 5 bases, and 5 bases had no gene match. In germline, CDR1 is SGHAT, CDR2 FQNNGV. There are 14 residues in the CDR3. In nucleotides, the CDR3 is TGTGCCAGCAGCCCCCGGACTAGCCCCGGGGAGCTGTTTTTT. Protein: CASSPRTSPGELFF.

The chain has TRBV19 and TRBJ1-2; D remains ambiguous. The germline CDR1 and CDR2 sequences are LNHDA and SQIVND (reference sequence). V was pared by 6 bases and J by 4 bases, with 9 bases between. The CDR3 loop spans 12 amino acids. The CDR3, as DNA: TGTGCCAGTAGGGAGGGAACCTATGGCTACACCTTC. It codes for CASREGTYGYTF.

The J gene is TRBJ2-5, the V gene TRBV29-1; TRBD2 agrees at 8 bases. CDR3 size: 14 residues. Trimming cost V 4 bases and J 4 bases; bases outside gene matches: 8. Germline V gives CDR1 SQVTM, CDR2 ANQGSEA. The CDR3 region has the DNA TGCAGCGTTGTGGGCAGCGGGGGAGGAGAGACCCAGTACTTC. Its translation: CSVVGSGGGETQYF. Complete variable domain (other parts from reference TRBV29-1 and TRBJ2-5): SAVISQKPSRDICQRGTSLTIQCQVDSQVTMMFWYRQQPGQSLTLIATANQGSEATYESGFVIDKFPISRPNLTFSTLTVSNMSPEDSSIYLCSVVGSGGGETQYFGPGTRLLVL.

V and J are TRBV30 and TRBJ2-7, with 8 bases lining up with TRBD1. CDR3 length: 12 amino acids. Germline trimming cut 5 bases from V and 2 bases from J; bases unmatched to any gene: 2. Looked up from germline, CDR1 is GTSNPN and CDR2 is SVGIG (reference sequence). As DNA, the CDR3 is TGTGCCTGGGGGACAGGAGCCTACGAGCAGTACTTC. Its translation: CAWGTGAYEQYF.

This clone was seen more than once but under ten times. The CDR3, as DNA: TGTGCCAGCAGTGAAGGACAGGGTCTTAATTCACCCCTCCACTTT. Translated: CASSEGQGLNSPLHF. The V and J genes are TRBV6-1 and TRBJ1-6; 7 positions match TRBD1. After removal of 1 base from V and 6 bases from J, the junction contained 3 bases not matched to a gene. Germline CDR1 is MNHNS and CDR2 is SASEGT. The CDR3 covers 15 residues.

This clone appeared once. The chain combines TRBV18 with TRBJ2-3, with 10 bases aligning to TRBD1. The CDR3 has 16 residues. Germline loops: CDR1 KGHSH, CDR2 LQKENI. V shed 5 bases, J shed 1 base, and the junction held 6 bases outside the gene matches. CDR3 nucleotides: TGTGCCAGCTCATTAACCGGGACAGGGGGCACAGATACGCAGTATTTT. Its translation is CASSLTGTGGTDTQYF.

The chain employs TRBV4-1 and TRBJ2-2, with 8 positions matching TRBD1. The trim removed 0 bases at V and 1 base at J, leaving 7 bases unmatched. This CDR3 region has 18 residues. Germline V gives CDR1 MGHRA, CDR2 YSYEKL. DNA for the CDR3: TGCGCCAGCAGCCAAGAGGTCTTTGGGACAGGGAACACCGGGGAGCTGTTTTTT. Its protein is CASSQEVFGTGNTGELFF.

The chain combines TRBV25-1 with TRBJ2-1; TRBD2 agrees at 13 bases. This CDR3 is built from 16 residues. Germline CDR1 MGHDK, CDR2 SYGVNS. V lost 7 bases to trimming and J lost 7 bases; unmatched junction nucleotides: 10. CDR3 protein: CASMATSGGAPNEQFF. In nucleotides, the CDR3 is TGTGCCAGCATGGCAACTAGCGGGGGGGCCCCTAATGAGCAGTTCTTC.

CDR3 region: CASSPRFPEKLFF. The CDR3, as DNA: TGTGCCAGCAGCCCGAGATTTCCGGAAAAACTGTTTTTT. The rearrangement links TRBV14 to TRBJ1-4, with D unresolved. The germline gives CDR1 SGHDN, CDR2 FVKESK. The CDR3 is 13 amino acids. V was cut by 4 bases and J by 8 bases, with 11 bases left in between.

The V gene is TRBV6-2 or TRBV6-3, the J gene TRBJ2-1, with 7 bases fitting TRBD1. The germline V gene encodes CDR1 MNHEY and CDR2 SVGEGT. CDR3 length: 17 residues. The V gene end was trimmed by 2 bases and the J gene end by 3 bases; junction bases not matched to a gene: 10. For the CDR3, the DNA is TGTGCCAGCAGTTACAGTCCCCCACAGGGGATCTACAATGAGCAGTTCTTC. Translated: CASSYSPPQGIYNEQFF.

The chain is built from TRBV3-1 (or the pseudogene TRBV3-2) and TRBJ2-5; TRBD1 might be the D (7 bases). V was clipped by 1 base and J by 6 bases, with 15 bases between them. CDR3 length: 15 residues. Germline V gene data show CDR1 as LGHDT and CDR2 as YNNKEL (reference sequence). CDR3 region: CASSQVGGGRKTQYF. The CDR3 bases are TGTGCCAGCAGCCAAGTCGGAGGGGGCAGGAAGACCCAGTACTTC.

The CDR3 DNA sequence: TGTGCCAGCAGCTTATATACGGGGAACTATGGCTACACCTTC. It encodes CASSLYTGNYGYTF. The V and J genes are TRBV7-2 and TRBJ1-2; D is uncertain. This CDR3 spans 14 amino acids. Looked up from germline, CDR1 is SGHTA and CDR2 is FQGNSA. Deletions cut 2 bases from V and 2 bases from J, with 9 bases between. Full variable domain (outside the CDR3, taken from reference TRBV7-2 and TRBJ1-2): GAGVSQSPSNKVTEKGKDVELRCDPISGHTALYWYRQSLGQGLEFLIYFQGNSAPDKSGLPSDRFSAERTGGSVSTLTIQRTQQEDSAVYLCASSLYTGNYGYTFGSGTRLTVV.

A note on this clone: Additional DNA sequences in this sample encode the identical CDR3. The V gene is TRBV24-1, the J gene TRBJ2-2, with a tentative D call TRBD1 (6 bases). This CDR3 is built from 14 residues. Germline lookup yields CDR1 KGHDR and CDR2 SFDVKD. The V gene lost 7 bases and the J gene lost 2 bases, with 10 bases spanning the gap. CDR3 protein: CATRGQTNTGELFF. In DNA, the CDR3 is TGTGCCACCAGAGGACAGACCAACACCGGGGAGCTGTTTTTT.

This clone showed up just once. V usage is TRBV11-2 and J usage is TRBJ2-2, with 11 bases matching TRBD2. The CDR3 covers 17 residues. The V gene end was trimmed by 1 base and the J gene end by 6 bases; junction bases not matched to a gene: 7. Per the germline V gene, CDR1 is SGHAT and CDR2 is FQNNGV. The CDR3 nucleotides read TGTGCCAGCAGCTTAGCGGCTAGCGGGGGGCAGGCCGGGGAGCTGTTTTTT. Amino acids: CASSLAASGGQAGELFF.

The rearrangement links TRBV21-1 to TRBJ2-7; whether TRBD2, the table's D call, matches the DNA was not checked. TRBV21-1 is a known pseudogene. The CDR3 extends over 15 amino acids. CDR3 in DNA: TGTGCCAGCAGCTCCACCTATCCTTTCCTCGACGAGCAGTACTTC. Amino acids: CASSSTYPFLDEQYF.

V gene TRBV7-3 combines with J gene TRBJ2-5; TRBD2 is a possible D gene (6 bases). Germline CDR1 reads SGHTA; CDR2 reads FQGTGA. The CDR3 has 14 amino acids. V lost 2 bases and J 1 base, leaving 8 bases between the germline ends. The CDR3 protein is CASSLGGLQETQYF. The CDR3 DNA sequence: TGTGCCAGCAGCTTAGGAGGGCTCCAAGAGACCCAGTACTTC.

The chain links TRBV10-1 to TRBJ2-2; tentative D call: TRBD2 (7 bases). The CDR3 contains 15 residues. V lost 7 bases, J lost 4 bases, and 16 bases lay in between. Germline CDR1 is WNHNN and CDR2 is SYGVQD (reference sequence). In nucleotides, the CDR3 is TGCGCCAGCACCCCGGGGGGCCCGACCACCGGGGAGCTGTTTTTT. Translation: CASTPGGPTTGELFF.

The chain links TRBV7-6 to TRBJ2-2, with 12 nucleotides matching TRBD2. Per the germline V gene, CDR1 is SGHVS and CDR2 is FNYEAQ. This CDR3 has 16 amino acids. Trimming cost V 5 bases and J 6 bases; bases outside gene matches: 7. CDR3 amino acids: CASSPSGGASPGELFF. The CDR3 coding sequence is TGTGCCAGCAGCCCTAGCGGGGGGGCCTCACCCGGGGAGCTGTTTTTT.

J is TRBJ2-1 and V is TRBV15, with a tentative D call TRBD1 (5 bases). Germline V gene data show CDR1 as LNHNV and CDR2 as YYDKDF (reference sequence). V was trimmed by 1 base and J by 4 bases, leaving 14 bases between them. This CDR3 is built from 16 residues. CDR3 DNA: TGTGCCACCAGCAGAGGATCAAGGACAAAATACAATGAGCAGTTCTTC. This translates into CATSRGSRTKYNEQFF.

CDR3 loop: CASSQGEGSDGYTF. The CDR3 DNA reads as TGTGCCAGCAGCCAAGGGGAGGGGTCGGATGGCTACACCTTC. The chain recombines TRBV3-1 (or the pseudogene TRBV3-2) with TRBJ1-2; possibly TRBD1 for D (5 bases). Germline V gene data show CDR1 as LGHDT and CDR2 as YNNKEL (reference sequence). Trimming left V 1 base short and J 6 bases short, with 12 bases between. The CDR3 runs 14 residues.

The chain uses TRBV30 and TRBJ1-2, with a possible D match to TRBD1 (6 bases). Looked up from germline, CDR1 is GTSNPN and CDR2 is SVGIG (reference sequence). The CDR3 loop spans 13 amino acids. Trimming took off 5 bases at V and 0 bases at J, with 10 bases between the two ends. The CDR3 nucleotides read TGTGCCTGGCAAAGGACAGCTAACTATGGCTACACCTTC. It encodes CAWQRTANYGYTF.

This chain joins TRBV19 and TRBJ2-2; 7 bases are a match to TRBD2. Trimming removed 1 base from V and 7 bases from J; junction bases left unmatched: 6. The CDR3 loop spans 15 amino acids. Germline V lookup: CDR1 LNHDA, CDR2 SQIVND (reference sequence). The chain's CDR3 is CASSIVPGRVGELFF. The CDR3 DNA reads as TGTGCCAGTAGTATAGTTCCAGGGAGGGTCGGGGAGCTGTTTTTT.

The sample holds a few counts of this clone. The chain couples TRBV5-1 to TRBJ1-6; D is possibly TRBD1 (6 bases). This CDR3 contains 16 residues. V was clipped by 0 bases and J by 7 bases, with 14 bases between them. Germline V gene sequence: CDR1 SGHRS, CDR2 YFSETQ. CDR3 nucleotides: TGCGCCAGCAGCTTGGACGGCACAGGGCAGAATTCACCCCTCCACTTT. It is translated as CASSLDGTGQNSPLHF.

V usage is TRBV11-2 and J usage is TRBJ2-3; weak D call: TRBD2 (5 bases). The CDR3 is made up of 17 amino acids. Germline assignment: CDR1 SGHAT and CDR2 FQNNGV. V lost 0 bases, J lost 0 bases, and 13 bases lay in between. This CDR3 is CASSLDGVLKSTDTQYF. The CDR3 DNA reads as TGTGCCAGCAGCTTAGACGGGGTGCTGAAAAGCACAGATACGCAGTATTTT.

The table lists this clone with a count of one. The chain is built from TRBV27 and TRBJ1-6; D may be TRBD1 (5 bases). The ends were cut back, 5 bases at V and 6 bases at J, with 14 bases in the middle. CDR1 and CDR2 from the germline V gene are MNHEY and SMNVEV (reference sequence). This CDR3 has 15 amino acids. DNA of the CDR3: TGTGCCAGCAGTCCGGGGGGGTTAGGTAATTCACCCCTCCACTTT. This gives the protein CASSPGGLGNSPLHF.

This clone was seen just once. V and J are TRBV7-3 and TRBJ2-1; tentatively, D is TRBD2 (7 bases). V dropped 5 bases and J dropped 10 bases, with 21 bases sitting between them. This CDR3 is 15 amino acids long. Germline V lookup: CDR1 SGHTA, CDR2 FQGTGA. The CDR3 is CASSLRGGDLREQFF. As DNA, the CDR3 is TGTGCCAGCAGCCTCAGGGGAGGGGACCTCCGGGAGCAGTTCTTC.

This clone has just a few counts. V gene TRBV30 combines with J gene TRBJ1-1; 7 bases are a match to TRBD1. Germline lookup yields CDR1 GTSNPN and CDR2 SVGIG (reference sequence). The CDR3 extends over 14 amino acids. V shed 5 bases and J 2 bases; nucleotides not matched to a gene: 8. The CDR3 loop is CAWHSGQRNTEAFF. CDR3 DNA: TGTGCCTGGCATTCGGGACAGAGAAACACTGAAGCTTTCTTT.